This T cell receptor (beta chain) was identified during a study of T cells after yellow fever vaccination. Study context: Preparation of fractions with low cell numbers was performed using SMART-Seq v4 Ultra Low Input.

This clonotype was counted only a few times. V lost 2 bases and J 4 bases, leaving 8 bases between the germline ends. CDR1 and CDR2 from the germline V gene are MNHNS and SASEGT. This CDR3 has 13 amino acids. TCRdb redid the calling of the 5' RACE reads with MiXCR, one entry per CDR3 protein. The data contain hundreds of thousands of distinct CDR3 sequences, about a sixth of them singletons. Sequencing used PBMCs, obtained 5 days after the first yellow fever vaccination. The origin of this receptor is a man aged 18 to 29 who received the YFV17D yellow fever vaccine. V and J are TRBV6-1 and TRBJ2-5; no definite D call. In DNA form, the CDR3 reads TGTGCCAGCAGTGAACACATTGGAGAGACCCAGTACTTC. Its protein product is CASSEHIGETQYF.